This TCR beta chain was obtained from a study of cytotoxic CD8 clonotypes in ibrutinib-treated CLL. Deletions cut 6 bases from V and 0 bases from J, with 6 bases between. Per germline, CDR1 MNHEY and CDR2 SVGAGI. CDR3 length: 13 amino acids. Genomic DNA for TCR beta libraries, roughly 2.1 micrograms, came from cryopreserved PBMCs. Data came from immunoSEQ multiplex PCR; TCRdb stores just in-frame clones and leaves some out. In the table there are approximately 45,000 clones, around 73% of which are singletons. The TCR was taken from a human donor with chronic lymphocytic leukemia. This chain links TRBV6-5 with TRBJ1-5; D uncertain. This sample comprised PBMCs, obtained after 12 months of ibrutinib treatment. CDR3 nucleotides: TGTGCCAGCAGAGCTAATAGCAATCAGCCCCAGCATTTT. Translation: CASRANSNQPQHF.